This T cell receptor (beta chain) was obtained from a study of blood T cell repertoires in COVID-19. As for the study in general: Some COVID-19 samples were acute and others convalescent; all came from the United States, Italy and Spain. Sample material is recorded as cDNA or gDNA derived from T cells, B-cell-depleted T cells, or PBMCs.

Per the germline V gene, CDR1 is KGHSH and CDR2 is LQKENI. The CDR3 is 15 amino acids. V was clipped by 3 bases and J by 5 bases, with 17 bases between them. Source study methods: Estimation of nucleated cell counts was performed using reference gene primer amplification. The protocol was immunoSEQ multiplex PCR, while the TCRdb copy is restricted to in-frame clones and leaves out a portion. V and J calls and clone size are given by that table; D and trimming were obtained from the DNA. The sample consists of some 270,000 clones, over 80% of them appearing once. This sequence originates from a woman between 40 and 55 years old who had recovered from COVID-19. The sample taken for sequencing was peripheral blood. V usage is TRBV18 and J usage is TRBJ2-7; D unresolved. CDR3: CASSPTRSQLNEQYF. DNA for the CDR3: TGTGCCAGCTCACCCACCCGGTCACAGCTCAACGAGCAGTACTTC.